This T cell receptor (beta chain) was documented in a study of shared clonotypes between healthy human individuals. Here immunoSEQ multiplex PCR was the method, and the copy in TCRdb shows in-frame clones only, minus some. The table records 2.5 million or so clones, approximately 94% of them present only once. V dropped 5 bases and J dropped 4 bases, with 17 bases sitting between them. Germline CDR1 is SGHVS and CDR2 is FQNEAQ. This CDR3 has 16 amino acids. The sequencing input was naive CD4+ T cells sorted from blood. As to subset: CD45RA+ positively selected. This receptor was identified in a young man in good health. The V call is TRBV7-8, the J call TRBJ2-2; a possible D gene is TRBD1 (6 bases). This CDR3 reads CASSLRQAAGTGELFF. The CDR3 DNA is TGTGCCAGCAGCCTCAGACAGGCCGCGGGCACCGGGGAGCTGTTTTTT.